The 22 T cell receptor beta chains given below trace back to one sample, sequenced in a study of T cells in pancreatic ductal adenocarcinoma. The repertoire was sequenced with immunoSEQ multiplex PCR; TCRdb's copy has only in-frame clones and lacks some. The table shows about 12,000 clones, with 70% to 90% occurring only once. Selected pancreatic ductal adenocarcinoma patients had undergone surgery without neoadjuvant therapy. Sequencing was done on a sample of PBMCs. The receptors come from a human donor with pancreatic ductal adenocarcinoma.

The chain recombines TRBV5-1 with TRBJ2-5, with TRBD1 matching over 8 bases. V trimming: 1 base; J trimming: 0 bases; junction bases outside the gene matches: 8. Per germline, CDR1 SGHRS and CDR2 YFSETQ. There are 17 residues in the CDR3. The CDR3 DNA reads TGCGCCAGCAGCTTGTTTACCGGGACAGGAAACCAAGAGACCCAGTACTTC. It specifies CASSLFTGTGNQETQYF. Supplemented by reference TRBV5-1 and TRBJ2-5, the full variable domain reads KAGVTQTPRYLIKTRGQQVTLSCSPISGHRSVSWYQQTPGQGLQFLFEYFSETQRNKGNFPGRFSGRQFSNSRSEMNVSTLELGDSALYLCASSLFTGTGNQETQYFGPGTRLLVL.

The CDR3 is CASSPTGAADSPLHF. DNA of the CDR3: TGTGCCAGCTCACCAACGGGGGCTGCCGATTCACCCCTCCACTTT. The chain links TRBV18 to TRBJ1-6, with D possibly being TRBD1 (6 bases). Trimming took 2 bases from V and 8 from J, leaving 13 bases between them. CDR1 KGHSH and CDR2 LQKENI come from the germline V gene. The CDR3 has 15 residues.

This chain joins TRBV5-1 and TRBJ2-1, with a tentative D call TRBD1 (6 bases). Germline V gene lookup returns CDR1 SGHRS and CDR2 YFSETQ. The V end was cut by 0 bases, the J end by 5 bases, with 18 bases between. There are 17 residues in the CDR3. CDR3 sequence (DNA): TGCGCCAGCAGCTTGGAGCCTCCGGGACACGGTAACAATGAGCAGTTCTTC. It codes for CASSLEPPGHGNNEQFF.

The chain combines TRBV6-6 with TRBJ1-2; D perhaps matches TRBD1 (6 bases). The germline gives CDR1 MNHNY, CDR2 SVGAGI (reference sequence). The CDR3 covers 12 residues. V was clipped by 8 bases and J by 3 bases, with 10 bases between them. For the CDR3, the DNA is TGTGCCAGCCGGGACATGGACTATGGCTACACCTTC. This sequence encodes CASRDMDYGYTF.

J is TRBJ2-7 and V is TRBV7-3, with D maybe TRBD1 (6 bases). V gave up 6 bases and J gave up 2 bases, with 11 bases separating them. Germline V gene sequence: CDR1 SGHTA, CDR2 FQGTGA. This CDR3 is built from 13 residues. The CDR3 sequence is CASSQGPTYEQYF. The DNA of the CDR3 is TGTGCCAGCAGTCAGGGGCCCACCTACGAGCAGTACTTC.

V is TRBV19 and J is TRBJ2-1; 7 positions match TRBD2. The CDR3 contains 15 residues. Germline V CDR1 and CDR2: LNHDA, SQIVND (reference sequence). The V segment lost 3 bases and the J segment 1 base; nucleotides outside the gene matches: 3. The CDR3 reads CASSMRETSYNEQFF. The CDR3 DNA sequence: TGTGCCAGTAGTATGCGGGAGACGTCCTACAATGAGCAGTTCTTC.

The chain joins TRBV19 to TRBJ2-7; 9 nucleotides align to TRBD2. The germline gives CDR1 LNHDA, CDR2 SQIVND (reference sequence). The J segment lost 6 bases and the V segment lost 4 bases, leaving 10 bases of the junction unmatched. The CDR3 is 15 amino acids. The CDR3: CASSNLGGRASEQYF. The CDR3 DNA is TGTGCCAGTAGTAACCTCGGCGGGAGGGCCTCCGAGCAGTACTTC.

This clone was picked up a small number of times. CDR3: CASSQDESLGRWGYTF. For the CDR3, the DNA is TGTGCCAGCAGCCAAGATGAGAGCCTGGGGCGGTGGGGCTACACCTTC. This rearrangement joins TRBV4-2 to TRBJ1-2; the D gene is possibly TRBD1 (5 bases). This CDR3 has 16 amino acids. The germline V gene encodes CDR1 LGHNA and CDR2 YNFKEQ. Trimming stripped 0 bases from V and 8 bases from J, with 19 bases between.

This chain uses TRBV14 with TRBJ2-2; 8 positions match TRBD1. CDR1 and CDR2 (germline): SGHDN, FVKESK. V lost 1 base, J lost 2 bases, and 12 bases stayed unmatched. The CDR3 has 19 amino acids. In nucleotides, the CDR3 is TGTGCCAGCAGCCAAGCCGGACAGGGTTTTTCTGCAAACACCGGGGAGCTGTTTTTT. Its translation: CASSQAGQGFSANTGELFF.

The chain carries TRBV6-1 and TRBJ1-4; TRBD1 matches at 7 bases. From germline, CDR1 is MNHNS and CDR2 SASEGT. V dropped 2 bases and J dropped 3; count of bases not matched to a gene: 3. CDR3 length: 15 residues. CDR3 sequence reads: CASSERTGPNEKLFF. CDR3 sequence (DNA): TGTGCCAGCAGTGAACGGACAGGTCCTAATGAAAAACTGTTTTTT.

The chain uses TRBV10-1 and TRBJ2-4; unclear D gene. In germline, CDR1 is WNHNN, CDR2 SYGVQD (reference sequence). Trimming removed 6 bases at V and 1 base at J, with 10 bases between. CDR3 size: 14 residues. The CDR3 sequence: CASSNSGAKNIQYF. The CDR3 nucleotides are TGCGCCAGCAGCAACAGTGGGGCCAAAAACATTCAGTACTTC.

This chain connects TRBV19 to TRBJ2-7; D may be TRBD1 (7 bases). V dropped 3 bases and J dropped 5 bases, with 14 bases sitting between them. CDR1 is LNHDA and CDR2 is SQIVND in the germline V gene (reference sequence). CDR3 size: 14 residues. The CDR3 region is CASSIGQGGDEQYF. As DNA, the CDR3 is TGTGCCAGTAGTATCGGTCAGGGGGGAGACGAGCAGTACTTC.

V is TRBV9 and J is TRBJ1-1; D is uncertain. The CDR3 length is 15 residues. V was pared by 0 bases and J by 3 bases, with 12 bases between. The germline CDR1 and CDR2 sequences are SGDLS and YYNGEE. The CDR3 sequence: CASSVVQSEDTEAFF. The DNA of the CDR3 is TGTGCCAGCAGCGTAGTACAGAGCGAGGACACTGAAGCTTTCTTT.

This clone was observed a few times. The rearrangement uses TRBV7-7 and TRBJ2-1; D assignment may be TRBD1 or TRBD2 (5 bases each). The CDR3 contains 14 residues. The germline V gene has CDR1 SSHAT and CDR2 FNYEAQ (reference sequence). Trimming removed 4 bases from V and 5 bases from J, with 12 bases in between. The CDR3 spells CASSSRDGHNEQFF. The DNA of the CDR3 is TGTGCCAGCAGCTCCAGGGACGGGCACAATGAGCAGTTCTTC.

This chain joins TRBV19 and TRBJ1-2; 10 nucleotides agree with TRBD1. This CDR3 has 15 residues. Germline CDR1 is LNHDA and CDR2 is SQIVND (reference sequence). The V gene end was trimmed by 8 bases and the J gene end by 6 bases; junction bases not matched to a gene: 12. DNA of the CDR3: TGTGCCAGTTGGACAGGGGGGATTAAATTGAATGGCTACACCTTC. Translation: CASWTGGIKLNGYTF.

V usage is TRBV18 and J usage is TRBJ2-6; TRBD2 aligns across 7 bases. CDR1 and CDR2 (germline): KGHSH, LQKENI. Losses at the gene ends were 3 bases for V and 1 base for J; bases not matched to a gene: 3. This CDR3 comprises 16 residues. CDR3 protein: CASSPPAGSGANVLTF. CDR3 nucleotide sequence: TGTGCCAGCTCACCCCCAGCGGGATCTGGGGCCAACGTCCTGACTTTC.

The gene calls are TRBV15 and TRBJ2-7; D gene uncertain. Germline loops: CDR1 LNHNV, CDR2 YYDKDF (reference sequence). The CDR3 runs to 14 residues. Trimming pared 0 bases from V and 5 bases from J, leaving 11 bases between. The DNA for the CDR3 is TGTGCCACCAGCAGAGATACCAGTAAGGACGAGCAGTACTTC. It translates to CATSRDTSKDEQYF.

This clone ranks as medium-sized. The CDR3 DNA reads TGTGCCAGCAGTTTATCATGGCGGTATGGCTACACCTTC. Translating gives CASSLSWRYGYTF. This chain links TRBV27 with TRBJ1-2; D remains unclear. Trimming took off 0 bases at V and 5 bases at J, with 7 bases between the two ends. CDR3 length: 13 amino acids. In germline, CDR1 is MNHEY, CDR2 SMNVEV (reference sequence).

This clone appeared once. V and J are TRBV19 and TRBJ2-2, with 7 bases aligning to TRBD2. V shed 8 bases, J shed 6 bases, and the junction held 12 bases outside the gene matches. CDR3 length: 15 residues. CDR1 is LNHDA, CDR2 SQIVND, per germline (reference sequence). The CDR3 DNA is TGTGCCAGTCAGACCGGGGGGACCGCCTCCGGGGAGCTGTTTTTT. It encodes CASQTGGTASGELFF.

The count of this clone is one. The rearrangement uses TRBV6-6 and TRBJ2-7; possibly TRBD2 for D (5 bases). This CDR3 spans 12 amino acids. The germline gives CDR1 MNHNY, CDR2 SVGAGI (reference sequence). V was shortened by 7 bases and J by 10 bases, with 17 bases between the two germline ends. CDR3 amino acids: CASNYPELEQYF. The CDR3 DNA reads TGTGCCAGCAACTACCCCGAACTAGAACAGTACTTC.

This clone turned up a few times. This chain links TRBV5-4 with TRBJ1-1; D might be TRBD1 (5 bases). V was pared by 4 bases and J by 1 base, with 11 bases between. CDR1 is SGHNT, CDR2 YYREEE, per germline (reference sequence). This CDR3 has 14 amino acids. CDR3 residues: CASSDVGGNTEAFF. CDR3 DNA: TGTGCCAGCAGCGACGTCGGGGGGAACACTGAAGCTTTCTTT.

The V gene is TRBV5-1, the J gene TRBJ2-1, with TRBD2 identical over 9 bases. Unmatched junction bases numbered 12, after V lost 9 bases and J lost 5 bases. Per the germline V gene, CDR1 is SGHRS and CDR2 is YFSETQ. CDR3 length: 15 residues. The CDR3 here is CATREGLAGNNEQFF. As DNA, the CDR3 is TGCGCCACCCGAGAGGGACTAGCCGGCAACAATGAGCAGTTCTTC.